This T cell receptor beta chain was recovered during a study of shared clonotypes between healthy human individuals. Looking at the study overall: Per-donor plates numbered three CD4 naive, three CD4 memory, two CD8 naive and one CD8 memory.

DNA at around 210 ng, 25,000 to 35,000 T cell genomes, went into sorted-subset replicate PCRs. Generated by immunoSEQ multiplex PCR, the TCRdb table keeps only in-frame clones and is missing some. The sample consists of 600,000 to 750,000 clones, 55% to 80% of them appearing once. Trimming took off 1 base at V and 6 bases at J, with 9 bases between the two ends. CDR3 length equals 13 residues. Germline V CDR1 and CDR2: MDHEN, SYDVKM. Broader study findings: Naive subsets tended to show greater estimated richness than memory subsets. Rarefaction revealed incomplete sorted-subset sequencing despite large depth.

The sample holds many counts of this clone. Antigen: not known. The clonotype originates from a woman aged 30 to 39 in good health. The chain has TRBV28 and TRBJ2-5; D unresolved. The sample taken for sequencing was memory CD4+ T cells sorted from blood. Subset of the sample: CD45RA-negative fraction. The CDR3 region has the DNA TGTGCCAGCAGTTTATACTCGGTGAAGACCCAGTACTTC. Protein sequence: CASSLYSVKTQYF.